The 8 T cell receptor beta chains in this list originate from one sample, sequenced in a study of monozygotic twins with inflammatory bowel disease. TCRdb derives one entry per CDR3 protein from the 5' RACE reads, leaving out DNA. The record lists some 130,000 distinct CDR3 sequences, of which the ten most abundant hold 0.95% to 1.5%. The sequenced material came from blood. These receptors all stem from a human donor with ulcerative colitis or Crohn's disease, or a healthy co-twin of an affected twin (not recorded which).

The rearrangement links TRBV9 to TRBJ2-3. The germline CDR1 and CDR2 sequences are SGDLS and YYNGEE. CDR3 size: 14 residues. This CDR3 is CASSVNGYTDTQYF.

The rearrangement joins TRBV10-3 to TRBJ2-4; absent DNA, TCRdb's TRBD1 call cannot be checked. The V gene's germline CDR1 is ENHRY and CDR2 SYGVKD. The CDR3 contains 16 residues. The CDR3 region is CAISEAGDLAKNIQYF.

CDR3 residues: CASSQSGGYNEQFF. The chain joins TRBV16 to TRBJ2-1; TCRdb names TRBD2, which stays unverified in the absence of DNA. Germline V CDR1 and CDR2: KGHSY, FQNENV. The CDR3 sequence is 14 residues long.

This chain connects TRBV5-4 to TRBJ2-2. Germline CDR1 is SGHNT and CDR2 is YYREEE (reference sequence). The CDR3 is 13 residues long. The CDR3: CASSLGASGELFF. Looking up the rest from reference TRBV5-4 and TRBJ2-2 gives the full variable domain: ETGVTQSPTHLIKTRGQQVTLRCSSQSGHNTVSWYQQALGQGPQFIFQYYREEENGRGNFPPRFSGLQFPNYSSELNVNALELDDSALYLCASSLGASGELFFGEGSRLTVL.

The chain has TRBV29-1 and TRBJ2-7; TCRdb's D call, TRBD2, is unchecked because there is no DNA. This CDR3 is built from 15 residues. Germline V gene sequence: CDR1 SQVTM, CDR2 ANQGSEA. CDR3 sequence reads: CSVWGGSGLVHEQYF.

The V gene is TRBV10-3, the J gene TRBJ2-5; TCRdb indicates TRBD2, and absent DNA this call remains unverified. The CDR3 consists of 16 residues. Germline CDR1 ENHRY, CDR2 SYGVKD. CDR3 sequence reads: CAISDLAGGPRETQYF.

This chain connects TRBV12-3 or TRBV12-4 to TRBJ2-6. The CDR3 consists of 15 residues. CDR3 sequence: CASSQTGSGANVLTF.

The V and J genes are TRBV20-1 and TRBJ2-7; absent DNA, TCRdb's TRBD2 call cannot be checked. Germline CDR1 and CDR2: DFQATT and SNEGSKA (reference sequence). The CDR3 consists of 15 residues. CDR3 residues: CSARASGRVSYEQYF.